The rows below give T cell receptor beta chains drawn from one sample of a study of shared clonotypes between healthy human individuals. Repertoires were generated with immunoSEQ multiplex PCR, while TCRdb's copy carries only in-frame clones and drops some. The sample carries about 680,000 clones, under 95% recorded once. The sample was naive CD8+ T cells sorted from blood. All receptors come from a man aged 25-40 years in good health. CDR3s include the opening cysteine and the closing phenylalanine or tryptophan. D genes are given only for firm matches. Expanded clones get a size class; other rows say once, few or many, or leave the size out.

D gene,J gene,V gene,clone size,CDR3 DNA,CDR3 protein
-,TRBJ1-1,TRBV20-1,-,TGCAGTGCAGACCTTAACACTGAAGCTTTCTTT,CSADLNTEAFF
-,TRBJ2-5,TRBV7-3,-,TGTGCCAGCAGCCCAAAGACCGGAGGGGTCGAGACCCAGTACTTC,CASSPKTGGVETQYF
-,TRBJ2-7,TRBV2,-,TGTGCCAGCAGTGACCCCGGGACGGGGGAGCAGTACTTC,CASSDPGTGEQYF
-,TRBJ2-7,TRBV20-1,-,TGCAGTGCTAGTGGGGCACACGAGCAGTACTTC,CSASGAHEQYF
TRBD1,TRBJ2-1,TRBV6-6,-,TGTGCCAGCAGGGGATTGGGACAGGGAACCTACAATGAGCAGTTCTTC,CASRGLGQGTYNEQFF
TRBD1,TRBJ2-7,TRBV19,once,TGTGCCAGTAGTATGGCAGGGGGAAGATACGAGCAGTACTTC,CASSMAGGRYEQYF
TRBD2,TRBJ2-1,TRBV27,-,TGTGCCAGCAGTTTAAGACTAGCGGGAGTGGCTGAGCAGTTCTTC,CASSLRLAGVAEQFF
-,TRBJ2-1,TRBV13,-,TGTGCCAGCAGCTTATGGGGGCAGCCGGGGGACAATGAGCAGTTCTTC,CASSLWGQPGDNEQFF
TRBD2,TRBJ2-7,TRBV27,-,TGTGCCAGCAGTTCAGTAGCGGGAGGGTATTACGAGCAGTACTTC,CASSSVAGGYYEQYF
-,TRBJ2-7,TRBV6-1,few,TGTGCCAGCAGGACCTACGAGCAGTACTTC,CASRTYEQYF
-,TRBJ2-5,TRBV25-1,few,TGTGCCAGCAGTCCCCACCGGACTAACCAAGAGACCCAGTACTTC,CASSPHRTNQETQYF
-,TRBJ2-7,TRBV10-3,-,TGTGCCATCAGTGTACAGGTCGGACACGAGCAGTACTTC,CAISVQVGHEQYF
TRBD2,TRBJ2-7,TRBV27,-,TGTGCCAGCAGTCCAAATAGCGGGAGGGGATCCTACGAGCAGTACTTC,CASSPNSGRGSYEQYF
-,TRBJ2-3,TRBV5-6,many,TGTGCCAGCAGCTTGTGGTTTAGCGGAACTAGCACAGATACGCAGTATTTT,CASSLWFSGTSTDTQYF
-,TRBJ2-1,TRBV19,-,TGTGCCAGTAGTATTTTGTGGGCGGGGCAACAGTTCTTC,CASSILWAGQQFF
-,TRBJ2-3,TRBV29-1,-,TGCAGCGTTGAAGAATATTGGAACGCAGATACGCAGTATTTT,CSVEEYWNADTQYF